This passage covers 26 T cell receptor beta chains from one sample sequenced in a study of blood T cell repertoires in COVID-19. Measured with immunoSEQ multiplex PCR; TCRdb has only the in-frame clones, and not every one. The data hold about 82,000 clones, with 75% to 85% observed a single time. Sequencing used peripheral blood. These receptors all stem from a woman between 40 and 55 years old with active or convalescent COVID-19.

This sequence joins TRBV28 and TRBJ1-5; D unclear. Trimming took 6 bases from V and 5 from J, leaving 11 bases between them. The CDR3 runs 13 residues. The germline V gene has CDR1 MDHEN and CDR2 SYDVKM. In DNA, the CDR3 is TGTGCCAGCAGAACGGGGAATGATCAGCCCCAGCATTTT. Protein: CASRTGNDQPQHF.

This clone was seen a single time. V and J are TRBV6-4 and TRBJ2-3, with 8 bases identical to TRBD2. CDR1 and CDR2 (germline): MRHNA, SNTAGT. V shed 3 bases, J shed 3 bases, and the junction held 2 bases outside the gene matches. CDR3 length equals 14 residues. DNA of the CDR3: TGTGCCAGCAGTGAGACTAGCGAAACAGATACGCAGTATTTT. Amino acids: CASSETSETDTQYF.

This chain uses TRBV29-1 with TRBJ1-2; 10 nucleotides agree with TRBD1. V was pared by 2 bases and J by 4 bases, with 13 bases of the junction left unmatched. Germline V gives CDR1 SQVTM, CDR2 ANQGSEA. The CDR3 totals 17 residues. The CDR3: CSVETRDRGLLGYGYTF. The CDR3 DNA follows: TGCAGCGTTGAAACCCGGGACAGGGGCCTACTTGGCTATGGCTACACCTTC.

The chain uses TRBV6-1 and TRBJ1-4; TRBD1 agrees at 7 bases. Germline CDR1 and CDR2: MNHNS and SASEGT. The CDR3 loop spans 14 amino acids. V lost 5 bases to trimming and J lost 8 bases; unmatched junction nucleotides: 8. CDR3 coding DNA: TGTGCCAGCAGTTCCCCGACAGGGCGGGAAAAACTGTTTTTT. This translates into CASSSPTGREKLFF.

CDR3: CASSLAGIYEQYF. CDR3 DNA sequence: TGTGCCAGCAGTCTAGCGGGGATCTACGAGCAGTACTTC. This chain uses TRBV7-2 with TRBJ2-7; 9 bases align to TRBD2. Germline-derived CDR1 and CDR2 are SGHTA and FQGNSA. V gave up 6 bases and J gave up 3 bases; unmatched junction bases: 3. The CDR3 covers 13 residues.

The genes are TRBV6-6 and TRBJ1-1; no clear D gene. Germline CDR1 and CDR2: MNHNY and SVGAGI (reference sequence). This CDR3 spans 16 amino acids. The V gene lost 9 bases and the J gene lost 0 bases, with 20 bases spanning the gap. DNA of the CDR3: TGTGCCAGTTCCCGAGTCGTTGGAGGCATGAACACTGAAGCTTTCTTT. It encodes CASSRVVGGMNTEAFF.

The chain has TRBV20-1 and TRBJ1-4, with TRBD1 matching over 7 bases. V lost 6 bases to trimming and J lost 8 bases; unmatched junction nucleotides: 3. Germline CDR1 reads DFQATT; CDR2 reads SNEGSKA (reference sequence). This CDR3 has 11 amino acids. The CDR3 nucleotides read TGCAGTGCCAAGACAGGGGAAAAACTGTTTTTT. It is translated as CSAKTGEKLFF.

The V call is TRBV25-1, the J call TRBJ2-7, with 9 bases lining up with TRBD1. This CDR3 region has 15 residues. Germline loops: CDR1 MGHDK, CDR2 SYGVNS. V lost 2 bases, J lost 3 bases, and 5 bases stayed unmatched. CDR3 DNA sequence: TGTGCCAGCAGTGAACCGGGACAGGGCATCTACGAGCAGTACTTC. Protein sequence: CASSEPGQGIYEQYF.

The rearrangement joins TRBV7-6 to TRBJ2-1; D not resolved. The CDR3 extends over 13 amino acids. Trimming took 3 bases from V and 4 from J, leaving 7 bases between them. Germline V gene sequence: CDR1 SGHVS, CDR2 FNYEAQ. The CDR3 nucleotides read TGTGCCAGCAGCTTCTCCCCTTACAATGAGCAGTTCTTC. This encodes CASSFSPYNEQFF. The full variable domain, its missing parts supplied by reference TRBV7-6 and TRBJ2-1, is GAGVSQSPRYKVTKRGQDVALRCDPISGHVSLYWYRQALGQGPEFLTYFNYEAQQDKSGLPNDRFSAERPEGSISTLTIQRTEQRDSAMYRCASSFSPYNEQFFGPGTRLTVL.

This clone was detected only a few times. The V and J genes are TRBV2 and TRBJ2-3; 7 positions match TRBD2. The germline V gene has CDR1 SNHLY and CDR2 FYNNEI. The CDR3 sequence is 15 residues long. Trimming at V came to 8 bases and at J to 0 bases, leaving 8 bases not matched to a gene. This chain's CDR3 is CASGSGLVSTDTQYF. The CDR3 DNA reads TGTGCCAGCGGGTCCGGACTAGTTAGCACAGATACGCAGTATTTT. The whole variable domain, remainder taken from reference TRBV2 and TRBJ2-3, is EPEVTQTPSHQVTQMGQEVILRCVPISNHLYFYWYRQILGQKVEFLVSFYNNEISEKSEIFDDQFSVERPDGSNFTLKIRSTKLEDSAMYFCASGSGLVSTDTQYFGPGTRLTVL.

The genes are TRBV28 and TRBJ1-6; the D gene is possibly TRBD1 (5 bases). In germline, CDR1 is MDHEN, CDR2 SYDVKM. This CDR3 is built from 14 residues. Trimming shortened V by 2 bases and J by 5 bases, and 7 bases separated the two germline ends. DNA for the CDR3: TGTGCCAGCAGTTTAGGGGGGAATAATTCACCCCTCCACTTT. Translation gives CASSLGGNNSPLHF.

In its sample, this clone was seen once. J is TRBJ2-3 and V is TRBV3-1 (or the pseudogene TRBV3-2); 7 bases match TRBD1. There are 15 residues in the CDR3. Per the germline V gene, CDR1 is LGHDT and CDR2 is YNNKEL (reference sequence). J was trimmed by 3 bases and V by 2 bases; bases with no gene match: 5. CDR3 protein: CASSQRAGGTDTQYF. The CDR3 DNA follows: TGTGCCAGCAGCCAAAGGGCAGGGGGTACAGATACGCAGTATTTT.

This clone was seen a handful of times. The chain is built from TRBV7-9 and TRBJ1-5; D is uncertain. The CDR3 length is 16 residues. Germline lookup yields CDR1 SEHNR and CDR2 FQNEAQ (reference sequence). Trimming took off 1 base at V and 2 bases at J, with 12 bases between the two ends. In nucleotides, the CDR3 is TGTGCCAGCAGCTTAGTCGGGTCCGGGGGCAATCAGCCCCAGCATTTT. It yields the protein CASSLVGSGGNQPQHF.

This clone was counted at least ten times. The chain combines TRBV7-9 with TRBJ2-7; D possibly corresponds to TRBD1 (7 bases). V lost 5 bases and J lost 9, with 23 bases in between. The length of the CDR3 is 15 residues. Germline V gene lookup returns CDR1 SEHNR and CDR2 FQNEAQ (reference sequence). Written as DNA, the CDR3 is TGTGCCAGCAGCCGACAGGGAAACTTTCTTAGCGGGCAGTACTTC. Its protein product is CASSRQGNFLSGQYF.

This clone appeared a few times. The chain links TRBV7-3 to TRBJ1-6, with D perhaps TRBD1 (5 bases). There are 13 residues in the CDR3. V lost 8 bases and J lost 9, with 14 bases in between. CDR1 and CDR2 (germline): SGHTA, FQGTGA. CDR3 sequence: CASQGTLGSPLHF. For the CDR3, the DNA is TGTGCCAGCCAGGGCACCCTAGGTTCACCCCTCCACTTT.

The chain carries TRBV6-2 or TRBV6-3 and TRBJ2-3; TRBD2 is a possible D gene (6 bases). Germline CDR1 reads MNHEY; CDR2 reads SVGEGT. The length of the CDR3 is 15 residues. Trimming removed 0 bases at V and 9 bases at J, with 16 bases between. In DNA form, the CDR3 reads TGTGCCAGCAGTTACTCGAAGGGGAGGTCCAACACGCAGTATTTT. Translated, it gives CASSYSKGRSNTQYF.

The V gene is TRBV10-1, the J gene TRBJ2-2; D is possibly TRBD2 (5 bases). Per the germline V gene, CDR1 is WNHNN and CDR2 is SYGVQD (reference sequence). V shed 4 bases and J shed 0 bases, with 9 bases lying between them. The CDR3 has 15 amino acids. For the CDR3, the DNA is TGCGCCAGCAGTGGCGGGCCGCCGAACACCGGGGAGCTGTTTTTT. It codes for CASSGGPPNTGELFF.

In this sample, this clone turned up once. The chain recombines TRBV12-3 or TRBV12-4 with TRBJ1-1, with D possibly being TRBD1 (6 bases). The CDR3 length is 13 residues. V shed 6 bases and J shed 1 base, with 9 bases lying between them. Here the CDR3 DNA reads TGTGCCAGCAGGATACAGGGGAACACTGAAGCTTTCTTT. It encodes CASRIQGNTEAFF.

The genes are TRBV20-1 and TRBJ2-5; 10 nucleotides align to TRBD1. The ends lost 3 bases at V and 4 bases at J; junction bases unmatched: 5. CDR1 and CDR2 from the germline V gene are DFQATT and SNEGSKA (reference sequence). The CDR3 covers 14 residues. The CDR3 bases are TGCAGTGCTAGTGTTTGGACAGGGGGAGAGACCCAGTACTTC. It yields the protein CSASVWTGGETQYF.

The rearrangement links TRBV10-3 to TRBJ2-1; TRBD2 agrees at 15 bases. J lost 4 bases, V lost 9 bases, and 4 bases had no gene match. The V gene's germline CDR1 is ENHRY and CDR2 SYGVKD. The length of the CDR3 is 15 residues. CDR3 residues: CAIRTSGGGYNEQFF. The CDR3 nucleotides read TGTGCCATTCGGACTAGCGGGGGGGGTTACAATGAGCAGTTCTTC.

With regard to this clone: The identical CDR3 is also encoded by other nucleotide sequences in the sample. The CDR3 DNA reads as TGTGCCAGCAGACAGGGAACTGGGGCCAACGTCCTGACTTTC. It specifies CASRQGTGANVLTF. The V and J genes are TRBV28 and TRBJ2-6; weak D call: TRBD1 (6 bases). The ends were cut back, 6 bases at V and 2 bases at J, with 8 bases in the middle. CDR1 is MDHEN and CDR2 is SYDVKM in the germline V gene. This CDR3 spans 14 amino acids.

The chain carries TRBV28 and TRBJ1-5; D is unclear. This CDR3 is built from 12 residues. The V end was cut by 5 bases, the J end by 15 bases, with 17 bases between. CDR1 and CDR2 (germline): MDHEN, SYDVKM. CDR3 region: CASSPHTIKRHF. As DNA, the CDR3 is TGTGCCAGCAGTCCTCACACAATAAAGCGGCATTTT.

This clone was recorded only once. The chain's CDR3 is CATSRTSRPQETQYF. CDR3 coding DNA: TGTGCCACCTCCAGGACTAGTCGACCCCAAGAGACCCAGTACTTC. The J gene is TRBJ2-5, the V gene TRBV28, with TRBD2 matching 7 bases. From germline, CDR1 is MDHEN and CDR2 SYDVKM. This CDR3 spans 15 amino acids. Losses at the gene ends were 10 bases for V and 1 base for J; bases not matched to a gene: 12.

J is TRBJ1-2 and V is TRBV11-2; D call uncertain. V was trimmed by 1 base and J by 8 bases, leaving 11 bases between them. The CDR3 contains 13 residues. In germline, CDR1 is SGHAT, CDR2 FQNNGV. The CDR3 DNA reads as TGTGCCAGCAGCTTAGGAGGGATTGGAGGCTACACCTTC. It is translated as CASSLGGIGGYTF.

Here the CDR3 DNA reads TGTGCCAGCGCCCTTAGACAGGGGGCGGACGAGCAGTACTTC. It is translated as CASALRQGADEQYF. The chain is built from TRBV27 and TRBJ2-7; TRBD1 matches 10 bases. The CDR3 length is 14 residues. The J segment lost 5 bases and the V segment lost 8 bases, leaving 9 bases of the junction unmatched. CDR1 and CDR2 (germline): MNHEY, SMNVEV (reference sequence).

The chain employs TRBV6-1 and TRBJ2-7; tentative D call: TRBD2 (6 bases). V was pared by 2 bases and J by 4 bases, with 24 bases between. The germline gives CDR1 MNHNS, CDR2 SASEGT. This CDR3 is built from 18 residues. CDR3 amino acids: CASSESLASSNELYEQYF. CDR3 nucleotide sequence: TGTGCCAGCAGTGAAAGTCTAGCGTCCTCAAACGAATTGTACGAGCAGTACTTC.